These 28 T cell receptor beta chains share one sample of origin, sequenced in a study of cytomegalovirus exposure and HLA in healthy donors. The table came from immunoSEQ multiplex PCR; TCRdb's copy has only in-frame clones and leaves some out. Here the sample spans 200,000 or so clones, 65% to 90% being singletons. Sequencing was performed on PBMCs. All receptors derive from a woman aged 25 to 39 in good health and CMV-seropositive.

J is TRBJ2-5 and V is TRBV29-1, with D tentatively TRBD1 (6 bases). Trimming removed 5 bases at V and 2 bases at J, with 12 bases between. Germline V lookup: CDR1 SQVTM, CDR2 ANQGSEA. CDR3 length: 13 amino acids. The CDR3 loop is CSVSRGPQETQYF. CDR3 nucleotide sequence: TGCAGCGTTTCCAGGGGTCCACAAGAGACCCAGTACTTC.

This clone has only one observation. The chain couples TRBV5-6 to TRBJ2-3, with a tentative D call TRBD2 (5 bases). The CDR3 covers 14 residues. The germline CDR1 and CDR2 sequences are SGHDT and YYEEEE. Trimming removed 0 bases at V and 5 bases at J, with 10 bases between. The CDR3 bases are TGTGCCAGCAGCTTGGAGGGAGAGGTAGATACGCAGTATTTT. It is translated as CASSLEGEVDTQYF.

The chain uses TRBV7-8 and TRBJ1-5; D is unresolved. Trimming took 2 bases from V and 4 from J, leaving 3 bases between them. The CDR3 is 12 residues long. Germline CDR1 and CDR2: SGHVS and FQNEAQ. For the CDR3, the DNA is TGTGCCAGCAGCTTAATAAATCAGCCCCAGCATTTT. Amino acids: CASSLINQPQHF.

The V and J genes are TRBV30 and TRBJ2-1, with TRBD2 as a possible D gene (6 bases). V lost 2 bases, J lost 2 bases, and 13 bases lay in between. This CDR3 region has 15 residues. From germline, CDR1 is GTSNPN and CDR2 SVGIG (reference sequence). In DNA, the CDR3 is TGTGCCTGGAGTATTTATAGCGGAACCTACAATGAGCAGTTCTTC. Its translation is CAWSIYSGTYNEQFF.

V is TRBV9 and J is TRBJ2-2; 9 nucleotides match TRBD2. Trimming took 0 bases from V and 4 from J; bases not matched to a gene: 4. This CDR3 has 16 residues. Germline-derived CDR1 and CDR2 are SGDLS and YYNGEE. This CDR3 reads CASSVVAGASTGELFF. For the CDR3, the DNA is TGTGCCAGCAGCGTAGTAGCGGGAGCTTCCACCGGGGAGCTGTTTTTT.

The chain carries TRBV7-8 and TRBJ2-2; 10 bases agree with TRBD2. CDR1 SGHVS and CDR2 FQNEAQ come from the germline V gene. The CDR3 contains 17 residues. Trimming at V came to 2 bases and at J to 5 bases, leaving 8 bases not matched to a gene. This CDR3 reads CASSLRHSGRLTGELFF. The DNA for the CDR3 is TGTGCCAGCAGCTTACGACATAGCGGGAGGTTGACCGGGGAGCTGTTTTTT. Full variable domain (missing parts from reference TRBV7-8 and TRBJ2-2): GAGVSQSPRYKVAKRGQDVALRCDPISGHVSLFWYQQALGQGPEFLTYFQNEAQLDKSGLPSDRFFAERPEGSVSTLKIQRTQQEDSAVYLCASSLRHSGRLTGELFFGEGSRLTVL.

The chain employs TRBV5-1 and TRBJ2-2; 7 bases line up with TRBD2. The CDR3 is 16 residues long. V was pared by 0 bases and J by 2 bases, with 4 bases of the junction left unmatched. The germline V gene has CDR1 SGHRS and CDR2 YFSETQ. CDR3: CASSLAPSGNTGELFF. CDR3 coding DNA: TGCGCCAGCAGCTTGGCCCCTAGCGGAAACACCGGGGAGCTGTTTTTT.

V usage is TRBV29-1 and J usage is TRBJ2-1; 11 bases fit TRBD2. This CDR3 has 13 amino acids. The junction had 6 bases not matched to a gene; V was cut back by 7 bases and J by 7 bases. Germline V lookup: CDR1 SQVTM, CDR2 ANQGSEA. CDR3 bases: TGCAGCGCACGGACTAGCGGGTGGAATGAGCAGTTCTTC. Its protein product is CSARTSGWNEQFF.

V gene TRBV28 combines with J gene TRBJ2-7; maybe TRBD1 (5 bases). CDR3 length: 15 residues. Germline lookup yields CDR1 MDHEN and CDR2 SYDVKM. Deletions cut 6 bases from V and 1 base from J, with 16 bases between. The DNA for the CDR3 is TGTGCCAGCAGAGCTCAGGGTTCTAGTTCCTACGAGCAGTACTTC. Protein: CASRAQGSSSYEQYF.

CDR3 in amino acids: CASSHPDRKETQYF. Here the CDR3 DNA reads TGCGCCAGCAGCCATCCCGACAGAAAAGAGACCCAGTACTTC. The rearrangement joins TRBV4-1 to TRBJ2-5; the D gene is possibly TRBD1 (5 bases). In germline, CDR1 is MGHRA, CDR2 YSYEKL. Trimming left V 3 bases short and J 3 bases short, with 11 bases between. The CDR3 length is 14 residues.

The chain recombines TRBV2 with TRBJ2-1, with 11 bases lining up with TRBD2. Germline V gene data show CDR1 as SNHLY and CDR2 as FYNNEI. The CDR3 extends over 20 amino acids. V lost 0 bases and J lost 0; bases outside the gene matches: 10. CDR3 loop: CASSEALASGRQSSYNEQFF. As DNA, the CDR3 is TGTGCCAGCAGTGAAGCGCTTGCTAGCGGGAGGCAAAGCTCCTACAATGAGCAGTTCTTC.

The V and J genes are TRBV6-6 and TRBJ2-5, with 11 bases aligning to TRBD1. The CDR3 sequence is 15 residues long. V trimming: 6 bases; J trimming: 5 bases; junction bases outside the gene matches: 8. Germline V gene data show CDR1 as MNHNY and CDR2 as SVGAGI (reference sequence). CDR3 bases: TGTGCCAGCAGAATACGGACAGGGGGCGCGGAGACCCAGTACTTC. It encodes CASRIRTGGAETQYF.

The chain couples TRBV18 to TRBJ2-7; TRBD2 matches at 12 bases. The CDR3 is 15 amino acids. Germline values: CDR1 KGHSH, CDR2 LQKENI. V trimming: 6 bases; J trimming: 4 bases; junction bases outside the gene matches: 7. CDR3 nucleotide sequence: TGTGCCAGCTCCCCCCGACTAGCGGGAGTTTACGAGCAGTACTTC. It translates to CASSPRLAGVYEQYF.

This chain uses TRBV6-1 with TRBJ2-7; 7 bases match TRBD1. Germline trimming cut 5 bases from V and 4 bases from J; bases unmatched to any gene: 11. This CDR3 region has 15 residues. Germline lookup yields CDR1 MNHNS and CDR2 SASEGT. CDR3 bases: TGTGCCAGCAGTCAAAGGCCGGGACAGATATACGAGCAGTACTTC. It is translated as CASSQRPGQIYEQYF.

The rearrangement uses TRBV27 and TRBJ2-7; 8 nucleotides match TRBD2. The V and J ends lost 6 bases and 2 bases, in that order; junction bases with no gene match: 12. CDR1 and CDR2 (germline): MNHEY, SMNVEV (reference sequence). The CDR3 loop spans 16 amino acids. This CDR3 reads CASRSIEAGVPYEQYF. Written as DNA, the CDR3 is TGTGCCAGCAGGTCAATAGAAGCGGGAGTTCCCTACGAGCAGTACTTC.

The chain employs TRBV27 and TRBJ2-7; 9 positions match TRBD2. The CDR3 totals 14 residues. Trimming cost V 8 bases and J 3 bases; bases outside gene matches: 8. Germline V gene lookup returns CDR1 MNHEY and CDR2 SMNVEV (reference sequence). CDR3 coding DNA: TGTGCCAGCTCCCCTCGGACTAGCGTCTACGAGCAGTACTTC. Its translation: CASSPRTSVYEQYF.

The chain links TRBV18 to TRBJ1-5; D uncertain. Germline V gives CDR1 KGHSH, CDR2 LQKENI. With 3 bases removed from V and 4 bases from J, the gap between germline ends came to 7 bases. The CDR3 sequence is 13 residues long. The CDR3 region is CASSPQKNQPQHF. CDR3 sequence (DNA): TGTGCCAGCTCACCCCAGAAGAATCAGCCCCAGCATTTT.

CDR3 residues: CASSPSSYEQYF. The CDR3 nucleotides read TGCGCCAGCAGCCCTTCTTCCTACGAGCAGTACTTC. V is TRBV5-1 and J is TRBJ2-7; D remains ambiguous. V was cut by 4 bases and J by 1 base, with 6 bases left in between. This CDR3 has 12 amino acids. Germline CDR1 SGHRS, CDR2 YFSETQ.

The CDR3 spells CASSPALAGGGETQYF. CDR3 in DNA: TGCGCCAGCAGCCCGGCCCTAGCGGGAGGGGGGGAGACCCAGTACTTC. This chain joins TRBV4-1 and TRBJ2-5, with 12 bases identical to TRBD2. This CDR3 contains 16 residues. V lost 4 bases, J lost 5 bases, and 8 bases stayed unmatched. The germline CDR1 and CDR2 sequences are MGHRA and YSYEKL.

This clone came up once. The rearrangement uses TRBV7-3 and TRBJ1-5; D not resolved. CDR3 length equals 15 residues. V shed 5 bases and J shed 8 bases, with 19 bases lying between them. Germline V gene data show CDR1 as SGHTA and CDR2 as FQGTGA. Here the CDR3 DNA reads TGTGCCAGCAGCCTCGCCGGGAGCGACTCTGAGCCCCAGCATTTT. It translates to CASSLAGSDSEPQHF.

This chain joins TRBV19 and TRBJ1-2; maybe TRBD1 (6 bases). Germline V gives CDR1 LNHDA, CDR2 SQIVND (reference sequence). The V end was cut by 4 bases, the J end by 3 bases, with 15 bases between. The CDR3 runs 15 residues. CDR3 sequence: CASSTPAGDDYGYTF. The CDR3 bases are TGTGCCAGTAGTACCCCCGCAGGGGACGACTATGGCTACACCTTC.

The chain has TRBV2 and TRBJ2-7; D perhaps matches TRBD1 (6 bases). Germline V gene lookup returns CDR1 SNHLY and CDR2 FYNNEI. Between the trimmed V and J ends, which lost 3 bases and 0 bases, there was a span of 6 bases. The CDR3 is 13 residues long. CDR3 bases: TGTGCCAGCAGTGACAGGGGCTCCTACGAGCAGTACTTC. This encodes CASSDRGSYEQYF.

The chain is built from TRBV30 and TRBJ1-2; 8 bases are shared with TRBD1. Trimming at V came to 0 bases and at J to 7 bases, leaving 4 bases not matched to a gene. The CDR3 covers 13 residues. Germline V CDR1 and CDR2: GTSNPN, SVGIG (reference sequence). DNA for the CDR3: TGTGCCTGGAGTGTGCAGGGGGCTAGTGGCTACACCTTC. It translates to CAWSVQGASGYTF. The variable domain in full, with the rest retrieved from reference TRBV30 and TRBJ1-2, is SQTIHQWPATLVQPVGSPLSLECTVEGTSNPNLYWYRQAAGRGLQLLFYSVGIGQISSEVPQNLSASRPQDRQFILSSKKLLLSDSGFYLCAWSVQGASGYTFGSGTRLTVV.

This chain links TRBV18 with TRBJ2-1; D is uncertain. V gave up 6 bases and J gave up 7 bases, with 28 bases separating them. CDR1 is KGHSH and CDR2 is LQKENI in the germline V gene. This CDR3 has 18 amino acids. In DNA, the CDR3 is TGTGCCAGCTCCGGAACCCTAAAGACTTGGCCCCCGCCGAATGAGCAGTTCTTC. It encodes CASSGTLKTWPPPNEQFF. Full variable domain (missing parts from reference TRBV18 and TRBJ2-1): NAGVMQNPRHLVRRRGQEARLRCSPMKGHSHVYWYRQLPEEGLKFMVYLQKENIIDESGMPKERFSAEFPKEGPSILRIQQVVRGDSAAYFCASSGTLKTWPPPNEQFFGPGTRLTVL.

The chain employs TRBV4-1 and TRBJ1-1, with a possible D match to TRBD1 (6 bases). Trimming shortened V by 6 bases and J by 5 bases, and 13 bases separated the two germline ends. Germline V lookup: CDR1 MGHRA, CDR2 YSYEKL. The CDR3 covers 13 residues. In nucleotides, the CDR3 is TGCGCCAGCAGACCACCCACAGGGACTGAAGCTTTCTTT. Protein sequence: CASRPPTGTEAFF.

The CDR3 DNA sequence: TGTGCCAGCGGCGAGCGGGAGGGGGGGTACGAGCAGTACTTC. It encodes CASGEREGGYEQYF. This chain uses TRBV2 with TRBJ2-7; 10 bases are shared with TRBD2. The CDR3 spans 14 residues. J lost 4 bases, V lost 8 bases, and 8 bases had no gene match. From germline, CDR1 is SNHLY and CDR2 FYNNEI.

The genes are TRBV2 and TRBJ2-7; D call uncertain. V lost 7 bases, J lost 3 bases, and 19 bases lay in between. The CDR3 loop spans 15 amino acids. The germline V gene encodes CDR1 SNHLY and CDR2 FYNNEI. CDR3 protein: CASKERGTYLYEQYF. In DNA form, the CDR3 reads TGTGCCAGCAAAGAGAGAGGCACCTACCTCTACGAGCAGTACTTC.

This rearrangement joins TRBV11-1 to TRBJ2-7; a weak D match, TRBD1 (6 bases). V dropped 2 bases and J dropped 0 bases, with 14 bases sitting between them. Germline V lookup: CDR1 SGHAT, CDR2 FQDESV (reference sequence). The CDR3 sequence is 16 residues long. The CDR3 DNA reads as TGTGCCAGCAGCTTATTTTGGGACACGGACTCCTACGAGCAGTACTTC. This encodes CASSLFWDTDSYEQYF.